This T cell receptor beta chain was profiled in a study of radiotherapy plus CTLA-4 blockade in lung cancer. The data were produced by immunoSEQ multiplex PCR, yet TCRdb's version contains in-frame clones alone and is incomplete. In the table there are about 43,000 clones, around 70% of which are singletons. Findings and limits, study-wide: Subsequent to radiotherapy plus ipilimumab, tumor-derived TCR clones underwent expansion in blood.

This clone has only a few counts. The antigen remains undetermined. This specimen consisted of peripheral blood, obtained from a patient treated with radiotherapy plus ipilimumab. The receptor was isolated from a human donor with non-small cell lung cancer who had a partial response to radiotherapy plus ipilimumab.

CDR3 coding DNA: TGCGCCAGCAGACCAAACATGGAGACCCAGTACTTC. Translated: CASRPNMETQYF. The chain recombines TRBV5-1 with TRBJ2-5; D is uncertain. Germline-derived CDR1 and CDR2 are SGHRS and YFSETQ. CDR3 length: 12 amino acids. Trimming stripped 5 bases from V and 5 bases from J, with 10 bases between.